This TCR beta chain was captured by sequencing in a study of T cell repertoires in cytomegalovirus infection. On the study more broadly: It can be stated that public TCR beta signatures indicated CMV infection as well as a matching HLA type. Study observations and caveats: HLA-C-restricted CMV clonotypes gave the most frequent clonotype in two of eight donors.

TCRdb recomputed calls from the reads with MiXCR, one row per CDR3 protein. The table records about 130,000 distinct CDR3 sequences, more than 7% of them present only once. Trimming pared 5 bases from V and 1 base from J, leaving 19 bases between. The CDR3 contains 17 residues. Per the germline V gene, CDR1 is MDHEN and CDR2 is SYDVKM. In this sample, this clonotype turned up many times. The target antigen is unknown. This chain connects TRBV28 to TRBJ2-3, with a possible D match to TRBD2 (7 bases). This TCR was sampled from a human donor in good health (CMV status not recorded). Some clones in this sample may be carry-over from other donors' samples. Sequencing was carried out using PBMCs. CDR3 sequence: CASSPWGGAGGTDTQYF. Here the CDR3 DNA reads TGTGCCAGCAGTCCATGGGGGGGGGCCGGCGGCACAGATACGCAGTATTTT.